This T cell receptor beta chain was observed in a study of T cell responses to AZD1222 COVID-19 vaccine. Overall study results and limits: Spike-specific TCRs gained breadth and depth after people received two AZD1222 doses. Distributed over spike, vaccine-associated CD4 TCRs predominated at 160-218 and 743-854.

Looked up from germline, CDR1 is SGHTA and CDR2 is FQGNSA. The CDR3 length is 13 residues. V lost 5 bases, J lost 5 bases, and 11 bases lay in between. Data came from immunoSEQ multiplex PCR; TCRdb stores just in-frame clones and leaves some out. The sample yields 130,000 or so clones, about 82% seen once. In this sample, this clone turned up once. The target antigen is unknown. This TCR was recovered from an adult who received the MenACWY meningococcal vaccine as a control. The input for sequencing was peripheral blood, taken 28 days after the second dose of the MenACWY control vaccine. This chain uses TRBV7-2 with TRBJ2-3; D might be TRBD1 (5 bases). The CDR3 DNA reads TGTGCCAGCAGCCCCGTAGGGGTAGATACGCAGTATTTT. Translated, it gives CASSPVGVDTQYF. Full variable domain (outside the CDR3, taken from reference TRBV7-2 and TRBJ2-3): GAGVSQSPSNKVTEKGKDVELRCDPISGHTALYWYRQSLGQGLEFLIYFQGNSAPDKSGLPSDRFSAERTGGSVSTLTIQRTQQEDSAVYLCASSPVGVDTQYFGPGTRLTVL.